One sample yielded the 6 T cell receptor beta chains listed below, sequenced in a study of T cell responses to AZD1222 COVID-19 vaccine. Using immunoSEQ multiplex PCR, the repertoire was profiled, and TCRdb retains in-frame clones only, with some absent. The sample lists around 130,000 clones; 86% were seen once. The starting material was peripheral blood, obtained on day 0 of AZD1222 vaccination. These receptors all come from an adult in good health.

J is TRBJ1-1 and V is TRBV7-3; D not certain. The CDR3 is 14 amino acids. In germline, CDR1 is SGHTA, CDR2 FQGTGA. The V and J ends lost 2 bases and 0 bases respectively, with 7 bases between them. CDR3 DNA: TGTGCCAGCAGCTTATCAGCTTTGAACACTGAAGCTTTCTTT. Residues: CASSLSALNTEAFF.

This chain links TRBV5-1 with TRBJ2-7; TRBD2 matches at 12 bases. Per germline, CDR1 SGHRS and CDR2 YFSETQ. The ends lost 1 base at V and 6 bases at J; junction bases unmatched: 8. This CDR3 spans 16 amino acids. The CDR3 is CASSLSRTSGVGEQYF. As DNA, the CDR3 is TGCGCCAGCAGCTTGTCTCGGACTAGCGGGGTAGGCGAGCAGTACTTC. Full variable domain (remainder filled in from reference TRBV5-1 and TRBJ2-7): KAGVTQTPRYLIKTRGQQVTLSCSPISGHRSVSWYQQTPGQGLQFLFEYFSETQRNKGNFPGRFSGRQFSNSRSEMNVSTLELGDSALYLCASSLSRTSGVGEQYFGPGTRLTVT.

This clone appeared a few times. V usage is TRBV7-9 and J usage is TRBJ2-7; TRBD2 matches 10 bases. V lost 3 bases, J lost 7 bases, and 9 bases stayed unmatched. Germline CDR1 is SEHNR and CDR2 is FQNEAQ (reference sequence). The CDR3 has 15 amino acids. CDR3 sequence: CASSLSGRAGWEQYF. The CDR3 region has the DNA TGTGCCAGCAGCTTGAGCGGGAGGGCCGGTTGGGAGCAGTACTTC.

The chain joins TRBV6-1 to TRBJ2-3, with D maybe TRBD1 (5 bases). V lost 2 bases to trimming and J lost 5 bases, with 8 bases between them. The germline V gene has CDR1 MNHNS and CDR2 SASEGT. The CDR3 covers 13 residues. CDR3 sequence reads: CASSEQGGDTQYF. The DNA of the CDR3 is TGTGCCAGCAGTGAACAGGGTGGAGATACGCAGTATTTT.

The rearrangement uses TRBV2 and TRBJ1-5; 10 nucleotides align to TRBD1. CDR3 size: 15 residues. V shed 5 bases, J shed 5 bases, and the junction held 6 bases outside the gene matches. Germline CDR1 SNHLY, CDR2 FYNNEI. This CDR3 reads CASSQRTGGDQPQHF. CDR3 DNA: TGTGCCAGCAGTCAAAGGACAGGGGGGGATCAGCCCCAGCATTTT. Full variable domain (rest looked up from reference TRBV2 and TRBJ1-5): EPEVTQTPSHQVTQMGQEVILRCVPISNHLYFYWYRQILGQKVEFLVSFYNNEISEKSEIFDDQFSVERPDGSNFTLKIRSTKLEDSAMYFCASSQRTGGDQPQHFGDGTRLSIL.

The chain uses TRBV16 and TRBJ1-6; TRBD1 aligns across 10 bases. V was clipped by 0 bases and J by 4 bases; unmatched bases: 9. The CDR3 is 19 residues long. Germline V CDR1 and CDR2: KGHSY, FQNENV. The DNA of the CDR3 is TGTGCCAGCAGCCAATCCTTGCGACAGGGGGCTTATTATAATTCACCCCTCCACTTT. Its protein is CASSQSLRQGAYYNSPLHF.